The 18 T cell receptor beta chains below were found in one sample sequenced in a study of cytomegalovirus exposure and HLA in healthy donors. The PCR was carried out with 60 Vbeta primers and 13 Jbeta primers. Sequencing used immunoSEQ multiplex PCR; TCRdb keeps in-frame clones, though not all of them. The sample carries approximately 150,000 clones, around 75% recorded once. The sequencing input was PBMCs. These receptors all come from a woman aged 30 to 39 in good health and CMV-seronegative.

V gene TRBV7-9 combines with J gene TRBJ2-1, with D tentatively TRBD1 (6 bases). There are 12 residues in the CDR3. V gave up 5 bases and J gave up 12 bases, with 14 bases separating them. Looked up from germline, CDR1 is SEHNR and CDR2 is FQNEAQ (reference sequence). In nucleotides, the CDR3 is TGTGCCAGCAGCATAACAGGGATAGGGCAGTTCTTC. It yields the protein CASSITGIGQFF.

This chain connects TRBV6-1 to TRBJ2-7; 8 nucleotides line up with TRBD2. Trimming at V came to 0 bases and at J to 3 bases, leaving 10 bases not matched to a gene. CDR1 and CDR2 from the germline V gene are MNHNS and SASEGT. The CDR3 covers 17 residues. For the CDR3, the DNA is TGTGCCAGCAGTGAAGCGCGTTGGAGTAGCGGGATCTACGAGCAGTACTTC. Its protein is CASSEARWSSGIYEQYF.

The chain is built from TRBV15 and TRBJ2-3; TRBD1 is a possible D gene (6 bases). The germline CDR1 and CDR2 sequences are LNHNV and YYDKDF (reference sequence). V shed 0 bases and J shed 5 bases, with 9 bases lying between them. This CDR3 has 14 residues. The DNA of the CDR3 is TGTGCCACCAGCAGAGATGTCAGGGGAGATACGCAGTATTTT. Translating it yields CATSRDVRGDTQYF.

This clone was found many times. CDR3: CAWSARGLASYNEQFF. The CDR3 DNA reads as TGTGCCTGGAGTGCTCGGGGACTAGCCTCCTACAATGAGCAGTTCTTC. This sequence joins TRBV30 and TRBJ2-1, with 9 bases aligning to TRBD2. CDR1 GTSNPN and CDR2 SVGIG come from the germline V gene (reference sequence). V dropped 1 base and J dropped 0; count of bases not matched to a gene: 4. The CDR3 is 16 amino acids. The full variable domain, with the rest looked up from reference TRBV30 and TRBJ2-1, is SQTIHQWPATLVQPVGSPLSLECTVEGTSNPNLYWYRQAAGRGLQLLFYSVGIGQISSEVPQNLSASRPQDRQFILSSKKLLLSDSGFYLCAWSARGLASYNEQFFGPGTRLTVL.

The V call is TRBV19, the J call TRBJ2-7; TRBD1 agrees at 8 bases. The V segment lost 1 base and the J segment 2 bases; nucleotides outside the gene matches: 4. This CDR3 has 15 residues. CDR1 LNHDA and CDR2 SQIVND come from the germline V gene (reference sequence). CDR3 DNA sequence: TGTGCCAGTAGTATAGGGACAGGGTCTCCCTACGAGCAGTACTTC. Protein product: CASSIGTGSPYEQYF.

This rearrangement joins TRBV7-9 to TRBJ2-7; no clear D gene. CDR3 length: 14 residues. Germline V gene lookup returns CDR1 SEHNR and CDR2 FQNEAQ (reference sequence). V lost 5 bases and J 5 bases, leaving 16 bases between the germline ends. The CDR3 DNA reads TGTGCCAGCAGCCCCCCCTCCCAACTTGACGAGCAGTACTTC. Residues: CASSPPSQLDEQYF.

This clone was seen a few times. The gene calls are TRBV7-9 and TRBJ2-3; D unclear. The CDR3 contains 15 residues. Per germline, CDR1 SEHNR and CDR2 FQNEAQ (reference sequence). Trimming stripped 2 bases from V and 3 bases from J, with 12 bases between. Written as DNA, the CDR3 is TGTGCCAGCAGCTTATCGGTGTCAGCGACAGATACGCAGTATTTT. It is translated as CASSLSVSATDTQYF.

The chain is built from TRBV7-2 and TRBJ1-1; D possibly corresponds to TRBD1 (5 bases). The CDR3 is 14 residues long. V lost 5 bases, J lost 3 bases, and 13 bases lay in between. Germline V gene lookup returns CDR1 SGHTA and CDR2 FQGNSA. The CDR3 spells CASSPSRGHTEAFF. The CDR3 nucleotides are TGTGCCAGCAGCCCCTCGCGGGGACACACTGAAGCTTTCTTT.

The chain employs TRBV9 and TRBJ2-7, with 11 bases that match TRBD1. This CDR3 has 16 residues. Looked up from germline, CDR1 is SGDLS and CDR2 is YYNGEE. V lost 4 bases and J lost 6; bases outside the gene matches: 12. CDR3 nucleotide sequence: TGTGCCAGCAGCTCAAGGCCCGGACAGGGGGCAGGCGAGCAGTACTTC. Protein product: CASSSRPGQGAGEQYF.

CDR3 region: CASSKGQGSGELFF. CDR3 nucleotide sequence: TGTGCCAGTAGTAAGGGACAGGGGTCCGGGGAGCTGTTTTTT. The gene calls are TRBV19 and TRBJ2-2; 10 bases agree with TRBD1. The CDR3 runs 14 residues. CDR1 and CDR2 (germline): LNHDA, SQIVND (reference sequence). V was pared by 4 bases and J by 6 bases, with 2 bases of the junction left unmatched.

The chain uses TRBV11-2 and TRBJ2-1; weak D call: TRBD1 (6 bases). This CDR3 is built from 14 residues. Germline V gives CDR1 SGHAT, CDR2 FQNNGV. Trimming cost V 2 bases and J 5 bases, with 10 bases left between them. CDR3 bases: TGTGCCAGCAGCTTATTCCAGGGGAACAATGAGCAGTTCTTC. Amino acids: CASSLFQGNNEQFF. The full variable domain, completed using reference TRBV11-2 and TRBJ2-1, is EAGVAQSPRYKIIEKRQSVAFWCNPISGHATLYWYQQILGQGPKLLIQFQNNGVVDDSQLPKDRFSAERLKGVDSTLKIQPAKLEDSAVYLCASSLFQGNNEQFFGPGTRLTVL.

The J gene is TRBJ2-5, the V gene TRBV5-4; TRBD2 is a possible D gene (5 bases). This CDR3 has 13 residues. The V gene's germline CDR1 is SGHNT and CDR2 YYREEE (reference sequence). Trimming shortened V by 1 base and J by 5 bases, and 9 bases separated the two germline ends. The CDR3 is CASSLLGVETQYF. CDR3 nucleotides: TGTGCCAGCAGCTTGTTGGGAGTGGAGACCCAGTACTTC.

The chain uses TRBV7-9 and TRBJ2-5; D call uncertain. Germline CDR1 reads SEHNR; CDR2 reads FQNEAQ (reference sequence). The CDR3 contains 12 residues. V was clipped by 5 bases and J by 5 bases, with 9 bases between them. The CDR3 loop reads CASSNSTETQYF. CDR3 coding DNA: TGTGCCAGCAGCAACAGTACGGAGACCCAGTACTTC.

This chain links TRBV12-5 with TRBJ1-3; 9 bases are shared with TRBD1. The V gene's germline CDR1 is LGHNT and CDR2 FRNRAP. V shed 4 bases, J shed 1 base, and the junction held 8 bases outside the gene matches. The CDR3 loop spans 17 amino acids. In DNA, the CDR3 is TGTGCTAGTGGTTGGGGGGGGACAGGGTCATCTGGAAACACCATATATTTT. It yields the protein CASGWGGTGSSGNTIYF.

The chain recombines TRBV28 with TRBJ1-1; tentatively, D is TRBD1 (5 bases). The CDR3 is 12 amino acids. Germline V gene lookup returns CDR1 MDHEN and CDR2 SYDVKM. V lost 4 bases to trimming and J lost 12 bases, with 15 bases between them. In nucleotides, the CDR3 is TGTGCCAGCAGTTCTATGGGACTTTGGCCTTTCTTT. Translated, it gives CASSSMGLWPFF. Based on the CDR3 plus reference TRBV28 and TRBJ1-1, the full variable domain is DVKVTQSSRYLVKRTGEKVFLECVQDMDHENMFWYRQDPGLGLRLIYFSYDVKMKEKGDIPEGYSVSREKKERFSLILESASTNQTSMYLCASSSMGLWPFFGQGTRLTVV.

The chain recombines TRBV15 with TRBJ2-7; 11 bases are shared with TRBD2. CDR1 and CDR2 (germline): LNHNV, YYDKDF (reference sequence). The CDR3 loop spans 16 amino acids. The V gene end was trimmed by 3 bases and the J gene end by 2 bases; junction bases not matched to a gene: 6. The CDR3 DNA reads TGTGCCACCAGCAGGATACTAGCGGGAGTCGCCTACGAGCAGTACTTC. As protein: CATSRILAGVAYEQYF.

The genes are TRBV18 and TRBJ2-1; 8 bases map to TRBD1. V was clipped by 3 bases and J by 10 bases; unmatched bases: 11. CDR3 length: 15 residues. Per germline, CDR1 KGHSH and CDR2 LQKENI. The CDR3 DNA sequence: TGTGCCAGCTCACCCCCCCTAACGACAGGGGTCGAGCAGTTCTTC. Translating it yields CASSPPLTTGVEQFF.

CDR3 in DNA: TGTGCCAGCAGCCAAGGACTAGCGGGGGTCCAAGAGACCCAGTACTTC. Protein sequence: CASSQGLAGVQETQYF. The chain links TRBV7-7 to TRBJ2-5, with TRBD2 matching 13 bases. Trimming at V came to 5 bases and at J to 1 base, leaving 4 bases not matched to a gene. Per germline, CDR1 SSHAT and CDR2 FNYEAQ (reference sequence). The CDR3 spans 16 residues.